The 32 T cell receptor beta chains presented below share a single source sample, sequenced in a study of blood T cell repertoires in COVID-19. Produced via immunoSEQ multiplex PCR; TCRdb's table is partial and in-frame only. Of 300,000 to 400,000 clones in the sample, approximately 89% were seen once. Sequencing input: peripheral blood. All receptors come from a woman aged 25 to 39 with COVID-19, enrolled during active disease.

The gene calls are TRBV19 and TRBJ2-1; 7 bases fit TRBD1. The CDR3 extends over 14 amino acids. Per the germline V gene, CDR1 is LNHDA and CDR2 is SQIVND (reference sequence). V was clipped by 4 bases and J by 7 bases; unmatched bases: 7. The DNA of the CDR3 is TGTGCCAGTAGTACGTGGGACAGTTTAAATGAGCAGTTCTTC. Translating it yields CASSTWDSLNEQFF.

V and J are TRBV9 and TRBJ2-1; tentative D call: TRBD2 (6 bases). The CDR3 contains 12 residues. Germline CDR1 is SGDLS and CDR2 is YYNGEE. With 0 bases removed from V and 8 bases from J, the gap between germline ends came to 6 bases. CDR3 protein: CASSVAGDEQFF. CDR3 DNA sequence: TGTGCCAGCAGCGTAGCGGGGGATGAGCAGTTCTTC. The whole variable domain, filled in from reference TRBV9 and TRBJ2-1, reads DSGVTQTPKHLITATGQRVTLRCSPRSGDLSVYWYQQSLDQGLQFLIQYYNGEERAKGNILERFSAQQFPDLHSELNLSSLELGDSALYFCASSVAGDEQFFGPGTRLTVL.

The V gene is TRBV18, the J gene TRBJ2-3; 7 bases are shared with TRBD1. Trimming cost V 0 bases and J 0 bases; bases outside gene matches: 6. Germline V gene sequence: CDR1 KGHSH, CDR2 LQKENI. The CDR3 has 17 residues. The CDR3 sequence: CASSPPRGQVSTDTQYF. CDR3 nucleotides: TGTGCCAGCTCACCACCTCGTGGACAGGTCAGCACAGATACGCAGTATTTT. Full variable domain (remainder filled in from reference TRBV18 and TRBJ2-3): NAGVMQNPRHLVRRRGQEARLRCSPMKGHSHVYWYRQLPEEGLKFMVYLQKENIIDESGMPKERFSAEFPKEGPSILRIQQVVRGDSAAYFCASSPPRGQVSTDTQYFGPGTRLTVL.

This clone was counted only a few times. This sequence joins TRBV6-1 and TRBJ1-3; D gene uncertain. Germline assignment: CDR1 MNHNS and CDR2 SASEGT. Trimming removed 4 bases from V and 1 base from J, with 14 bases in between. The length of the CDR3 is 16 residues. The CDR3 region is CASSADPAGSGNTIYF. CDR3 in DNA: TGTGCCAGCAGTGCTGACCCGGCGGGATCTGGAAACACCATATATTTT.

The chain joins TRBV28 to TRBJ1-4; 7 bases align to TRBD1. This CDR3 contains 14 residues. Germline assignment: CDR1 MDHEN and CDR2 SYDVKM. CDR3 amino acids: CAGSTDRLNEKLFF. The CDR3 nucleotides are TGTGCGGGGAGCACGGACAGGCTTAATGAAAAACTGTTTTTT.

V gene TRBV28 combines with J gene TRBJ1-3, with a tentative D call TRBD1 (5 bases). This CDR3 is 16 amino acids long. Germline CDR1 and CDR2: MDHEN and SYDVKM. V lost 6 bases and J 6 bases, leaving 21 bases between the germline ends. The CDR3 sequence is CASSPNQGGRVNTIYF. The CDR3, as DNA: TGTGCCAGCAGCCCTAATCAGGGAGGGAGAGTAAACACCATATATTTT. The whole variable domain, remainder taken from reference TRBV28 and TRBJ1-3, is DVKVTQSSRYLVKRTGEKVFLECVQDMDHENMFWYRQDPGLGLRLIYFSYDVKMKEKGDIPEGYSVSREKKERFSLILESASTNQTSMYLCASSPNQGGRVNTIYFGEGSWLTVV.

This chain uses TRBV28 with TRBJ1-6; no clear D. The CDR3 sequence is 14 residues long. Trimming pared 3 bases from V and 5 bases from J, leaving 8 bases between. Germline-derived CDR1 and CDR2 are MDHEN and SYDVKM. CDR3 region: CASSFTANNSPLHF. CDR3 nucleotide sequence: TGTGCCAGCAGTTTTACAGCTAATAATTCACCCCTCCACTTT. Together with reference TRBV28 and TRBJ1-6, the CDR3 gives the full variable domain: DVKVTQSSRYLVKRTGEKVFLECVQDMDHENMFWYRQDPGLGLRLIYFSYDVKMKEKGDIPEGYSVSREKKERFSLILESASTNQTSMYLCASSFTANNSPLHFGNGTRLTVT.

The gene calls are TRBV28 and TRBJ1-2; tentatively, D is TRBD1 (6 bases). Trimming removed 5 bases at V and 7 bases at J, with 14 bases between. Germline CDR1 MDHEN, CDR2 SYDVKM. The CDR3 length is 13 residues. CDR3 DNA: TGTGCCAGCAGTAGGACAGATGGGGGTGGCTACACCTTC. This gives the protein CASSRTDGGGYTF.

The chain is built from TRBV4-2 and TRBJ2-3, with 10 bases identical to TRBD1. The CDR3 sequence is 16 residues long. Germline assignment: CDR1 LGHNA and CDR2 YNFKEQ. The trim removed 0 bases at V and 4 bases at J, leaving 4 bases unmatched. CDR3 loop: CASSQDLGQGADTQYF. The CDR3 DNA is TGTGCCAGCAGCCAAGATCTCGGACAGGGGGCAGATACGCAGTATTTT.

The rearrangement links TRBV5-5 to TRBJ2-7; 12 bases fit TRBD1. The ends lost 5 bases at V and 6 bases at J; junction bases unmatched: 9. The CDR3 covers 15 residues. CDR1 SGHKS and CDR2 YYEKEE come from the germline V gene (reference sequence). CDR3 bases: TGTGCCAGCAGGACCACGGGACAGGGGGCAGGCGAGCAGTACGTC. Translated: CASRTTGQGAGEQYV.

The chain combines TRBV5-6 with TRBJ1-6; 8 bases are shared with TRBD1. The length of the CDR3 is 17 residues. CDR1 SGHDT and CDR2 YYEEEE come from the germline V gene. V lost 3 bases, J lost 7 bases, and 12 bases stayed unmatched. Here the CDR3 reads CASSSLTGDRENSPLHF. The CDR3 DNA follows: TGTGCCAGCAGCTCCCTGACAGGGGACCGCGAAAATTCACCCCTCCACTTT.

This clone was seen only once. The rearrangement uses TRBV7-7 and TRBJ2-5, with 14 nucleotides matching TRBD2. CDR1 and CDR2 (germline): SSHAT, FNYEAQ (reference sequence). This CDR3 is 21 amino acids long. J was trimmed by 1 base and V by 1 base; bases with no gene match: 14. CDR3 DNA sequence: TGTGCCAGCAGCTTAGTCCCTCCGACTAGCGGGGGGGCTAGCCCCCAAGAGACCCAGTACTTC. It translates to CASSLVPPTSGGASPQETQYF.

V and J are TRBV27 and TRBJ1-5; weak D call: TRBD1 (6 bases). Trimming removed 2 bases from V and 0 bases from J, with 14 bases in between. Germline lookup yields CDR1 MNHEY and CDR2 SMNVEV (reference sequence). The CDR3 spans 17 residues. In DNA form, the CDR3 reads TGTGCCAGCAGTTTAACAGGGTACCCGAATAGCAATCAGCCCCAGCATTTT. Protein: CASSLTGYPNSNQPQHF.

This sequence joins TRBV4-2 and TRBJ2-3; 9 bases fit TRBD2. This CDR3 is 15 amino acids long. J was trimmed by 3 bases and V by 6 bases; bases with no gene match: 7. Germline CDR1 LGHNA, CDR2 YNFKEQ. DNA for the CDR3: TGTGCCAGCAGGGATAGCGGGGGTGGGACAGATACGCAGTATTTT. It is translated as CASRDSGGGTDTQYF.

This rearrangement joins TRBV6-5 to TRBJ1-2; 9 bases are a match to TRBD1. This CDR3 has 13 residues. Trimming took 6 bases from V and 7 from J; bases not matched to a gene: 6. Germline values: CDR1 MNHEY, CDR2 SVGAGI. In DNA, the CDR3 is TGTGCCAGCAGCAGGGGGACAGGGTTTGGCTACACCTTC. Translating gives CASSRGTGFGYTF.

The CDR3: CASSQDRRTGDPQYF. CDR3 coding DNA: TGTGCCAGCAGCCAAGATAGGCGGACGGGGGATCCGCAGTATTTT. The chain has TRBV4-2 and TRBJ2-3; the D gene is possibly TRBD2 (6 bases). CDR3 length equals 15 residues. The V end lost 0 bases, the J end lost 10 bases, and 17 bases lay between the germline ends. Germline lookup yields CDR1 LGHNA and CDR2 YNFKEQ.

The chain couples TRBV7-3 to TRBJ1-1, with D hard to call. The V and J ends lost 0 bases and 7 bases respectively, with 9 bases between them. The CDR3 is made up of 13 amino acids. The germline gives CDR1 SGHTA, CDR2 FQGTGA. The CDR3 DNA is TGTGCCAGCAGCTTAACGGAGGGCGGTGAAGCTTTCTTT. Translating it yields CASSLTEGGEAFF.

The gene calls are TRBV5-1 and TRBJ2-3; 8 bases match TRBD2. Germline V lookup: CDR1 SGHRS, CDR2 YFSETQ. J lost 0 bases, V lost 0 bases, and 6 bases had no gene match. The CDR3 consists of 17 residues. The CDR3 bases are TGCGCCAGCAGCTTGGAGCCTAGCGGGTATAGCACAGATACGCAGTATTTT. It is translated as CASSLEPSGYSTDTQYF.

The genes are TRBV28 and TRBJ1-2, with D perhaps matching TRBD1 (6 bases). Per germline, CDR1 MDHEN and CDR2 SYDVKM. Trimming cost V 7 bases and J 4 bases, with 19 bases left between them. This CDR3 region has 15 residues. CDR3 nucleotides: TGTGCCAGCAACACCAGGGGCAGTTACTTCTATGGCTACACCTTC. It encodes CASNTRGSYFYGYTF.

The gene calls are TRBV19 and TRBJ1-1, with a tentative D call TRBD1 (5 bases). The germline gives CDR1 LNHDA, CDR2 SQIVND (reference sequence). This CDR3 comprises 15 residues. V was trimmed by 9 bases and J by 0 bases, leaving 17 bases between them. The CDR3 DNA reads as TGTGCCAGCGACCTCGGGGGGATTTTGAACACTGAAGCTTTCTTT. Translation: CASDLGGILNTEAFF.

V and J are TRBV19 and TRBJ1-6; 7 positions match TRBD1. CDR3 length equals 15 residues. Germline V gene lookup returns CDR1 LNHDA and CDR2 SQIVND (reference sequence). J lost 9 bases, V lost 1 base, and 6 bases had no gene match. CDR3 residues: CASSIGPGQFSPLHF. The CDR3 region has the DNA TGTGCCAGTAGTATAGGACCGGGACAGTTTTCACCCCTCCACTTT.

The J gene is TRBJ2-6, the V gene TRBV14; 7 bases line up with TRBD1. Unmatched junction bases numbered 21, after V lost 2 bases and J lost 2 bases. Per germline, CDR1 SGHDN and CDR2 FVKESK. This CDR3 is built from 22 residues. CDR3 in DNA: TGTGCCAGCAGCCAACCTGCGACGGGACAGAAAACCCCTGGGACTGGGGCCAACGTCCTGACTTTC. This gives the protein CASSQPATGQKTPGTGANVLTF.

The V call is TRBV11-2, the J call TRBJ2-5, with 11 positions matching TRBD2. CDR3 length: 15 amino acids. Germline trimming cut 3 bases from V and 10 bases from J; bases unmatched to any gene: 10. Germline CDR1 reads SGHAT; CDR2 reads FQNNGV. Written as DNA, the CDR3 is TGTGCCAGCAGCTTCAATAGCGGGGGGGCTGGGGGCCAGTACTTC. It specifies CASSFNSGGAGGQYF. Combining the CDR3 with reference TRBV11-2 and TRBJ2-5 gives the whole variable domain EAGVAQSPRYKIIEKRQSVAFWCNPISGHATLYWYQQILGQGPKLLIQFQNNGVVDDSQLPKDRFSAERLKGVDSTLKIQPAKLEDSAVYLCASSFNSGGAGGQYFGPGTRLLVL.

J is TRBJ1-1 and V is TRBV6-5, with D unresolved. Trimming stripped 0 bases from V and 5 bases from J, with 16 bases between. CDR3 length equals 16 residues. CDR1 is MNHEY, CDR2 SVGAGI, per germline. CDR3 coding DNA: TGTGCCAGCAGTTACTCGAATCGGGGAGGAATGACTGAAGCTTTCTTT. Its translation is CASSYSNRGGMTEAFF.

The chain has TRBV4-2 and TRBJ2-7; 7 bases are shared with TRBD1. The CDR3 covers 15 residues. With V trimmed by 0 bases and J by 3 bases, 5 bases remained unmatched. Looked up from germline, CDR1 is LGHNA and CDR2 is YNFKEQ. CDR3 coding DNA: TGTGCCAGCAGCCAAGAGGGACAGCTGATCTACGAGCAGTACTTC. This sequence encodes CASSQEGQLIYEQYF.

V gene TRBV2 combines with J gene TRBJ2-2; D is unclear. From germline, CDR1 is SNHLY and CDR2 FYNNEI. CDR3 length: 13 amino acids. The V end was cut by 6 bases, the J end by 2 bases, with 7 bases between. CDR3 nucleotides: TGTGCCAGCAGATTGACTAACACCGGGGAGCTGTTTTTT. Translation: CASRLTNTGELFF.

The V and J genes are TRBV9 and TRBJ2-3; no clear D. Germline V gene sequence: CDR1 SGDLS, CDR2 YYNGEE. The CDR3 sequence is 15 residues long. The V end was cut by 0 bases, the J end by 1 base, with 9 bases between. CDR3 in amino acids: CASSVGFTRTDTQYF. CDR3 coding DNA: TGTGCCAGCAGCGTAGGTTTTACTCGCACAGATACGCAGTATTTT.

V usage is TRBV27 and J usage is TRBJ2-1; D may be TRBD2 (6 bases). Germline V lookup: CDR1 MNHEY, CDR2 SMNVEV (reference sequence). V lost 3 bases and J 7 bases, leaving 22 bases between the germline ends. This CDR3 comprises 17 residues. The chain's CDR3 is CASSFYFGTGDKNEQFF. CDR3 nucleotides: TGTGCCAGCAGTTTTTATTTCGGAACGGGGGATAAGAATGAGCAGTTCTTC.

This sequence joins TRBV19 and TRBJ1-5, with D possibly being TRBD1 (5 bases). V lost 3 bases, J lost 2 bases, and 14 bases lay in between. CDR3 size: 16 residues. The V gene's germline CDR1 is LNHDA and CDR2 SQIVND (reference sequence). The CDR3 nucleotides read TGTGCCAGTAGTATTGGAGACGGACAAGGCAATCAGCCCCAGCATTTT. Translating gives CASSIGDGQGNQPQHF.

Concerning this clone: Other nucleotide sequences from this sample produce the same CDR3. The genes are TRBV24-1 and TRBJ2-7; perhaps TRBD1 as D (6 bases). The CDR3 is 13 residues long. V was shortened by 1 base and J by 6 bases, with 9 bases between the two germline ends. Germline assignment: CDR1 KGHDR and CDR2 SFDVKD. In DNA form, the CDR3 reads TGTGCCACCAGTGATTTAAGAGGGGGCGAGCAGTACTTC. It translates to CATSDLRGGEQYF.

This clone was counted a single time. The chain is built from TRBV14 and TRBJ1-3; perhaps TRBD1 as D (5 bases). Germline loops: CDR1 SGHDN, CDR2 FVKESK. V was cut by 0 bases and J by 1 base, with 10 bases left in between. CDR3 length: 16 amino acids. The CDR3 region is CASSQEWGTSGNTIYF. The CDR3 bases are TGTGCCAGCAGCCAAGAATGGGGGACTTCTGGAAACACCATATATTTT.

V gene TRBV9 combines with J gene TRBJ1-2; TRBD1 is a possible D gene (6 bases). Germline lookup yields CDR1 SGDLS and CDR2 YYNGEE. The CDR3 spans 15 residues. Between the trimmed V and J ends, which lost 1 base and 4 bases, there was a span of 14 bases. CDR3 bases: TGTGCCAGCAGCGTATCGGGGGGCGCGAGCTATGGCTACACCTTC. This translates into CASSVSGGASYGYTF.